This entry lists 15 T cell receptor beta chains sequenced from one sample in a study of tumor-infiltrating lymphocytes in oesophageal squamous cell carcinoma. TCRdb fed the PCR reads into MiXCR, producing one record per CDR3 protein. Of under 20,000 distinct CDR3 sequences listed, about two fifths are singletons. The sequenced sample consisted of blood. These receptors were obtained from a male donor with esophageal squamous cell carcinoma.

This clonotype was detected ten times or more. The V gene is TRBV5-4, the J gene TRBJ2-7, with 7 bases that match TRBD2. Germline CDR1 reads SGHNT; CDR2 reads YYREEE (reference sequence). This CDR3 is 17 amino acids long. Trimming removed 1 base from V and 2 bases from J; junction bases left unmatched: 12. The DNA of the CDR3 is TGTGCCAGCAGCTTGCTGGGAGGACTAGACGGAGCCTACGAGCAGTACTTC. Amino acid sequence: CASSLLGGLDGAYEQYF.

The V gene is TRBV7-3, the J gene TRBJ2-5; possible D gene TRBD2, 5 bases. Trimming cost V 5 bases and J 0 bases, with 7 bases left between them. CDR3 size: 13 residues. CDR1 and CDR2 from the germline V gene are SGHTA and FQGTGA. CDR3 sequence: CASSREYQETQYF. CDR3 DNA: TGTGCCAGCAGCAGGGAGTACCAAGAGACCCAGTACTTC.

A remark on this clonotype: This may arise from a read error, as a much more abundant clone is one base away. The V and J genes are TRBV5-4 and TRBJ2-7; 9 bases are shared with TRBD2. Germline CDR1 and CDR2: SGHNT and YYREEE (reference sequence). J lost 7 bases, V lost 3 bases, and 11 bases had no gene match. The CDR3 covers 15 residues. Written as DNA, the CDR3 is TGTGCCAGCAGCTCAGGACTAGCGTCCTACAATGAGCAGTACTTC. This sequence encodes CASSSGLASYNEQYF.

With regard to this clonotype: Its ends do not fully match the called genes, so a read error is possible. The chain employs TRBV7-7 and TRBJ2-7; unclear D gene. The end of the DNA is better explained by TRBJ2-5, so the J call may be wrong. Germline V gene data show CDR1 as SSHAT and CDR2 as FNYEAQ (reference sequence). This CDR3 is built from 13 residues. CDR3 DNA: TGTGCTAGCAGCACCCGAACAGAAGAGACCCAGTACTTC. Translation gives CASSTRTEETQYF.

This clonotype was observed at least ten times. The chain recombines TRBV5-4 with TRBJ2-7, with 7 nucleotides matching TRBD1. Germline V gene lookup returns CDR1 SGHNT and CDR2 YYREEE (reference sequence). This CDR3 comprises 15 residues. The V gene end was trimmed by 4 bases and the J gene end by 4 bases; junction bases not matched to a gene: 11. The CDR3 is CASSTSQGVNYEQYF. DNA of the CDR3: TGTGCCAGCAGCACGTCGCAGGGGGTCAATTACGAGCAGTACTTC.

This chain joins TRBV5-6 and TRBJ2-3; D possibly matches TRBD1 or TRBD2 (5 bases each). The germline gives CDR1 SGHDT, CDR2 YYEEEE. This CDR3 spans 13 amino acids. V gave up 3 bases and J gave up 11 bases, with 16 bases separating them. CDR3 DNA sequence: TGTGCCAGCAGCTGGGGACGAACAGGTGAGCAGTATTTT. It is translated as CASSWGRTGEQYF.

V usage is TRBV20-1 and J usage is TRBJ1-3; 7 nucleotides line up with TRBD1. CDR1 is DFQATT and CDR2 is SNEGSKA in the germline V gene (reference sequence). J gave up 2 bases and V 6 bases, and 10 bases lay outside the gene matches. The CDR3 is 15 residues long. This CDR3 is CSARTGNIPGNTIYF. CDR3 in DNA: TGCAGTGCGCGGACAGGAAATATACCTGGAAACACCATATATTTT.

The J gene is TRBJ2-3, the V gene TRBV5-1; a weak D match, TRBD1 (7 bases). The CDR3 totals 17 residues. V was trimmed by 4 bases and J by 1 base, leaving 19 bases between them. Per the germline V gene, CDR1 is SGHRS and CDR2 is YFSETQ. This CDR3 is CASSLRGPLAGTDTQYF. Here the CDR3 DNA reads TGCGCCAGCAGCCTTAGGGGGCCCTTAGCGGGCACAGATACGCAGTATTTT.

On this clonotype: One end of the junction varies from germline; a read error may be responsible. For the CDR3, the DNA is TGTGCCAGCACTTGGGACGGGGCAGACATTCGGTACTTC. Protein: CASTWDGADIRYF. This sequence joins TRBV12-3 or TRBV12-4 and TRBJ2-1; D could derive from TRBD1 or TRBD2 (5 bases each). This CDR3 is 13 amino acids long.

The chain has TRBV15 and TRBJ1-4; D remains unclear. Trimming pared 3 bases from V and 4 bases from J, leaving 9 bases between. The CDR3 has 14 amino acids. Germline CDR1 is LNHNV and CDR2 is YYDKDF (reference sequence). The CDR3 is CATSRKRINEKLFF. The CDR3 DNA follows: TGTGCCACCAGCAGGAAACGGATTAATGAAAAACTGTTTTTT.

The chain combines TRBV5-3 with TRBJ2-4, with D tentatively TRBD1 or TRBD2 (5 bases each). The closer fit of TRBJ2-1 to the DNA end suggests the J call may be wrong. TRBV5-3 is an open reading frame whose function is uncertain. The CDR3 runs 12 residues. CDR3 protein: CASSADWGEQFF. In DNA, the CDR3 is TGTGCCAGCAGCGCGGACTGGGGGGAGCAGTTCTTC.

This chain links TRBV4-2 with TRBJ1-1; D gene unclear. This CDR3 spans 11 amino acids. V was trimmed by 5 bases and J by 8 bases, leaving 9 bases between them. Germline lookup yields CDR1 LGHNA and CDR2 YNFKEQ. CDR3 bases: TGTGCCAGCAGCGGAGGGAACGAAGCTTTCTTT. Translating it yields CASSGGNEAFF.

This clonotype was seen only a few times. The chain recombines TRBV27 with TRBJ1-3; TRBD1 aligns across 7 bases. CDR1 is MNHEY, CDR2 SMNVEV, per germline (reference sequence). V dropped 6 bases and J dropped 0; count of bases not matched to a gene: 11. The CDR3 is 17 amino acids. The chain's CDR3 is CASSPGTASSSGNTIYF. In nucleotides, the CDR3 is TGTGCCAGCAGCCCCGGGACAGCTTCAAGCTCTGGAAACACCATATATTTT.

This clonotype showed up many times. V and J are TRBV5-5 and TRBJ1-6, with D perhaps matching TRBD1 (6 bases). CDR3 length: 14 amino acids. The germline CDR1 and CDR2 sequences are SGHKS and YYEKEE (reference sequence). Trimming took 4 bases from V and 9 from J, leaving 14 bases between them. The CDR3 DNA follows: TGTGCCAGCAGCAGCCCAGGGGCGAGTTCACCCCTCCACTTT. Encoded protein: CASSSPGASSPLHF. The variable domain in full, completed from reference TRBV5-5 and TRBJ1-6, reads DAGVTQSPTHLIKTRGQQVTLRCSPISGHKSVSWYQQVLGQGPQFIFQYYEKEERGRGNFPDRFSARQFPNYSSELNVNALLLGDSALYLCASSSPGASSPLHFGNGTRLTVT.

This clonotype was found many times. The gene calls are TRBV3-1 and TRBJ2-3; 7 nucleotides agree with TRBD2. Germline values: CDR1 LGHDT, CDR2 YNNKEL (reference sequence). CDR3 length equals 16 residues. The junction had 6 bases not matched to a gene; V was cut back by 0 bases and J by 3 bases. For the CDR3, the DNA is TGTGCCAGCAGCCAAGATGGGGTAGCGGGTACAGATACGCAGTATTTT. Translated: CASSQDGVAGTDTQYF.